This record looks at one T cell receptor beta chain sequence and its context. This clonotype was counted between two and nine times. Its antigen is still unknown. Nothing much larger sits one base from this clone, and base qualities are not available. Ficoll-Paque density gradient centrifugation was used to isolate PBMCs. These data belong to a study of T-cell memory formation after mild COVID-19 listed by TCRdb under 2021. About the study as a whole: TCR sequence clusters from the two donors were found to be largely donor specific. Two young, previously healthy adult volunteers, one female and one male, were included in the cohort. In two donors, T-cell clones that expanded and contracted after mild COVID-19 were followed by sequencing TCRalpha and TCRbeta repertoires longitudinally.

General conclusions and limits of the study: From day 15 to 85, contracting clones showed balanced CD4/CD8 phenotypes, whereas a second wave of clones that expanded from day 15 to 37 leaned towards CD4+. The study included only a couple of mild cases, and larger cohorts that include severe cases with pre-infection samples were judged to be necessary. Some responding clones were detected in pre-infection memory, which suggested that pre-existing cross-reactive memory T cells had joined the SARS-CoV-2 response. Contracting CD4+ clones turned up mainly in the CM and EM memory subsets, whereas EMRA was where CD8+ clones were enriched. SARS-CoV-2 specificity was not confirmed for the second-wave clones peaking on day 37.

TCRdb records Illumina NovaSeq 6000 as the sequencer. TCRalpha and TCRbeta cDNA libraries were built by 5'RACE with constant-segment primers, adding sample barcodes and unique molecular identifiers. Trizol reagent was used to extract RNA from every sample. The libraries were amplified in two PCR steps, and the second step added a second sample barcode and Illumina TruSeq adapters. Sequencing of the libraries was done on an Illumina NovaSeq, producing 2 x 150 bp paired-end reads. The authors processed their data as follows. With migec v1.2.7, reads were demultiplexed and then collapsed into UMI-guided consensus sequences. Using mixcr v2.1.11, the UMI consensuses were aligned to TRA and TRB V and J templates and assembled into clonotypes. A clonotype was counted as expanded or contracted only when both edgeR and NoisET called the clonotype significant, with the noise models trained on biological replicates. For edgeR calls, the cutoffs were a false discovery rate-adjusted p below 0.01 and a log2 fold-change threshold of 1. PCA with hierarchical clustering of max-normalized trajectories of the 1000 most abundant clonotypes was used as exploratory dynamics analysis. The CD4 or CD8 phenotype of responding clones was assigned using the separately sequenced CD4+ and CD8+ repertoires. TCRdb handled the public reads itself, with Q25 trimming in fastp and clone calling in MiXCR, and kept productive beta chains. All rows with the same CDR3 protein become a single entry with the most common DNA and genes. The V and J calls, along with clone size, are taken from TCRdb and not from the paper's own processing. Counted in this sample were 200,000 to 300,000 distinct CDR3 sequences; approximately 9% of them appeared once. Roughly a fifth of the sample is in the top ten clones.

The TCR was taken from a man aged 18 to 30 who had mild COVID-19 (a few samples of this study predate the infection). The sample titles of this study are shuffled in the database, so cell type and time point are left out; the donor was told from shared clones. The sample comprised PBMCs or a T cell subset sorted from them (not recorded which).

The nucleotide sequence is TGTGCCTGGAGTTCCGGTCACGAGCAGTACTTC. Its translation is CAWSSGHEQYF. This receptor chain uses TRBV30 and TRBJ2-7; confidence is insufficient to name the D gene. There are 11 amino acids in the CDR3, from cysteine to phenylalanine inclusive. The read is trimmed to its CDR3 DNA, 33 bases read in frame from base 1. The germline ends are 7 bases apart after V is trimmed by 2 bases and J by 5 bases. CDR1 and CDR2, looked up from the germline V gene (reference sequence), are GTSNPN and SVGIG.